This T cell receptor (beta chain) was identified during a study of technical replicates of blood from several donors. Repertoires were generated with immunoSEQ multiplex PCR, while TCRdb's copy carries only in-frame clones and drops some. Among 65,000 to 90,000 clones listed, around 85% were seen once. Germline-derived CDR1 and CDR2 are SGHAT and FQDESV (reference sequence). Trimming took off 1 base at V and 0 bases at J, with 13 bases between the two ends. The CDR3 has 16 residues. The sample taken for sequencing was PBMCs. This clonotype originated in a human donor in good health. Some clones in this sample may be carry-over from other donors' samples. The chain joins TRBV11-1 to TRBJ2-7, with D possibly matching TRBD2 (6 bases). The DNA of the CDR3 is TGTGCCAGCAGCTTAGTTTCTAGCGTAAACTCCTACGAGCAGTACTTC. This gives the protein CASSLVSSVNSYEQYF.